Below, 11 T cell receptor beta chains from the same sample are listed, as sequenced in a study of regulatory T cells in long-lasting Graves disease. This sample's time point: newly diagnosed GD, antithyroid drugs for less than 3 months. PBMC-extracted RNA yielded the TCR library. The authors built TCR beta libraries using iRepertoire HTBI primers and Arm-PCR of CDR3 regions. TCRdb re-derived calls from the multiplex PCR reads in MiXCR, one entry per CDR3 protein. The sample gives more than 300,000 distinct CDR3 sequences, roughly a sixth of which show up once; 20% to 25% is in the top ten. The sequenced sample was peripheral blood mononuclear cells (PBMCs), obtained at new diagnosis, from a patient treated with antithyroid drugs. These TCRs come from a female donor with Graves disease.

This clonotype was detected many times. The V call is TRBV7-2, the J call TRBJ2-3, with 13 positions matching TRBD2. The CDR3 sequence is 19 residues long. Germline CDR1 reads SGHTA; CDR2 reads FQGNSA. Germline trimming cut 3 bases from V and 3 bases from J; bases unmatched to any gene: 12. In DNA form, the CDR3 reads TGTGCCAGCAGCTTTACTAGCGGGGGGGCCGTAATAAAGACAGATACGCAGTATTTT. Translating it yields CASSFTSGGAVIKTDTQYF.

In this sample, this clonotype turned up a few times. This chain uses TRBV5-1 with TRBJ1-3; D gene ambiguous. The CDR3 covers 16 residues. The V gene's germline CDR1 is SGHRS and CDR2 YFSETQ. The ends were cut back, 4 bases at V and 0 bases at J, with 14 bases in the middle. The CDR3 coding sequence is TGCGCCAGCAGCCCGGCTGGGCCTGACTCTGGAAACACCATATATTTT. Residues: CASSPAGPDSGNTIYF.

Regarding this clonotype: Here the CDR3 omits its conserved ending phenylalanine or tryptophan, so a read error is the likely source. The rearrangement links TRBV5-6 to TRBJ1-6, with D uncertain. The germline V gene encodes CDR1 SGHDT and CDR2 YYEEEE. Trimming left V 0 bases short and J 5 bases short, with 9 bases between. This CDR3 has 15 amino acids. The CDR3 here is CASSLGSANNSPLHL. In DNA, the CDR3 is TGTGCCAGCAGCTTGGGGTCAGCTAATAATTCACCCCTCCACCTT.

The J gene is TRBJ1-6, the V gene TRBV30; TRBD1 aligns across 9 bases. The CDR3 has 15 amino acids. Per the germline V gene, CDR1 is GTSNPN and CDR2 is SVGIG (reference sequence). V shed 4 bases and J 7 bases; nucleotides not matched to a gene: 8. The CDR3 loop reads CAWTPTGTGNSPLHF. The CDR3 coding sequence is TGTGCCTGGACCCCTACAGGGACAGGGAATTCACCCCTCCACTTT.

The chain recombines TRBV2 with TRBJ1-6; 7 nucleotides align to TRBD1. The CDR3 has 14 residues. CDR1 is SNHLY, CDR2 FYNNEI, per germline. J was trimmed by 9 bases and V by 10 bases; bases with no gene match: 12. The DNA for the CDR3 is TGTGCCACCTTCTCCGGGACAGAATTTTCACCCCTCCACTTT. It codes for CATFSGTEFSPLHF.

Remarks on this clonotype: One end of the junction does not line up with germline, which may come from a read error. The chain uses TRBV7-2 and TRBJ2-1; D unresolved. This CDR3 comprises 14 residues. CDR1 and CDR2 from the germline V gene are SGHTA and FQGNSA. CDR3 loop: CACSLHQLYNEQFF. DNA of the CDR3: TGTGCCTGCAGCTTACACCAGTTATACAATGAGCAGTTCTTC. Full variable domain (rest looked up from reference TRBV7-2 and TRBJ2-1): GAGVSQSPSNKVTEKGKDVELRCDPISGHTALYWYRQSLGQGLEFLIYFQGNSAPDKSGLPSDRFSAERTGGSVSTLTIQRTQQEDSAVYLCACSLHQLYNEQFFGPGTRLTVL.

This clonotype was counted ten times or more. The chain recombines TRBV12-3 or TRBV12-4 with TRBJ1-6; D gene ambiguous. Trimming took 3 bases from V and 9 from J, leaving 12 bases between them. The CDR3 is 14 residues long. The CDR3 loop reads CASSFRILGSPLHF. CDR3 in DNA: TGTGCCAGCAGTTTCAGGATATTGGGTTCACCCCTCCACTTT.

This clonotype has a count of ten or more. This chain joins TRBV27 and TRBJ1-1; tentatively, D is TRBD1 (5 bases). This CDR3 spans 13 amino acids. Germline lookup yields CDR1 MNHEY and CDR2 SMNVEV (reference sequence). V was pared by 5 bases and J by 4 bases, with 11 bases between. CDR3 residues: CASSGGGGTEAFF. The CDR3, as DNA: TGTGCCAGCAGTGGGGGGGGTGGCACTGAAGCTTTCTTT.

Only a few counts were recorded for this clonotype. The rearrangement links TRBV4-3 to TRBJ1-4; 8 bases line up with TRBD1. The V and J ends lost 1 base and 3 bases, in that order; junction bases with no gene match: 7. The CDR3 is made up of 17 amino acids. Germline-derived CDR1 and CDR2 are LGHNA and YSLEER. CDR3 nucleotides: TGCGCCAGCAGCCAAGCGGCAGGGGGCGTCTCTAATGAAAAACTGTTTTTT. It yields the protein CASSQAAGGVSNEKLFF.

This clonotype was observed many times. The rearrangement joins TRBV11-2 to TRBJ2-1, with D possibly TRBD2 on 6 matching bases. V was pared by 8 bases and J by 9 bases, with 26 bases between. CDR1 and CDR2 (germline): SGHAT, FQNNGV. The CDR3 has 16 residues. CDR3 in DNA: TGTGCCAGCGCCAAAGGGCGGGGCCTACCGGGGCCTGAGCAGTTCTTC. This gives the protein CASAKGRGLPGPEQFF. The whole variable domain, remainder taken from reference TRBV11-2 and TRBJ2-1, is EAGVAQSPRYKIIEKRQSVAFWCNPISGHATLYWYQQILGQGPKLLIQFQNNGVVDDSQLPKDRFSAERLKGVDSTLKIQPAKLEDSAVYLCASAKGRGLPGPEQFFGPGTRLTVL.

This clonotype turned up a few times. V usage is TRBV27 and J usage is TRBJ1-6; D not certain. Germline V gene data show CDR1 as MNHEY and CDR2 as SMNVEV (reference sequence). The length of the CDR3 is 13 residues. The CDR3 spells CDPHLSIESPLHF. The CDR3 coding sequence is TGTGACCCACACCTCTCAATAGAGTCACCCCTCCACTTT.